This paragraph covers one TCR beta chain sequence. Sequenced by immunoSEQ multiplex PCR; TCRdb stores in-frame clones only, minus some. Of around 49,000 clones listed, 82% are singletons. Germline V CDR1 and CDR2: SGHNT, YENEEA. Deletions cut 4 bases from V and 0 bases from J, with 13 bases between. This CDR3 region has 16 residues. These data come from a study of blood T cell repertoires in COVID-19. The specimen sequenced was peripheral blood. The TCR comes from a woman aged 60-70 years with acute or convalescent COVID-19. This sequence joins TRBV11-3 and TRBJ2-1, with a possible D match to TRBD2 (5 bases). The CDR3 loop is CASSSYSASSYNEQFF. The CDR3 coding sequence is TGTGCCAGCAGCTCATATAGCGCGAGCTCCTACAATGAGCAGTTCTTC.